A selection of T cell receptor beta chains follows, all from one sample in a study of cytomegalovirus exposure and HLA in healthy donors. Repertoires were generated with immunoSEQ multiplex PCR, while TCRdb's copy carries only in-frame clones and drops some. The sample lists tens of thousands of clones; approximately 94% were seen once. Specimen: PBMCs. These receptors all stem from a woman aged 18-29 years in good health and CMV-seropositive. The CDR3 runs from the conserved cysteine through the conserved F or W. Fields, in order: J gene, D gene, V gene, clone size, CDR3 protein, CDR3 DNA. The D gene is left open where the match is weak. Clone size is stated in some rows and not others, as once, few, many or a class when expanded.

TRBJ1-5 | TRBD1 | TRBV5-4 | once | CASSLGQGSNQPQHF | TGTGCCAGCAGCTTGGGACAGGGCAGCAATCAGCCCCAGCATTTT
TRBJ1-1 | TRBD1 | TRBV18 | . | CASSPTGGTEAFF | TGTGCCAGCTCACCTACAGGGGGCACTGAAGCTTTCTTT
TRBJ1-1 | . | TRBV5-6 | . | CASSFLPDKNTEAFF | TGTGCCAGCAGCTTCCTGCCTGACAAGAACACTGAAGCTTTCTTT
TRBJ1-2 | TRBD1 | TRBV29-1 | . | CSVGDRVDYGYTF | TGCAGCGTTGGAGACAGGGTCGACTATGGCTACACCTTC
TRBJ2-2 | TRBD2 | TRBV7-9 | . | CASSLMAGEHQGGELFF | TGTGCCAGCAGCTTAATGGCGGGAGAGCACCAGGGCGGGGAGCTGTTTTTT
TRBJ2-6 | . | TRBV18 | once | CASSPSSGANVLTF | TGTGCCAGCTCACCGAGCTCTGGGGCCAACGTCCTGACTTTC
TRBJ2-3 | . | TRBV9 | . | CASSEGLADTDTQYF | TGTGCCAGCAGCGAGGGGTTAGCGGACACAGATACGCAGTATTTT
TRBJ1-4 | TRBD1 | TRBV2 | . | CASSKRRQGAGEKLFF | TGTGCCAGCAGTAAACGTCGACAGGGGGCTGGGGAAAAACTGTTTTTT
TRBJ1-1 | TRBD1 | TRBV9 | . | CASSETGAGPNTEAFF | TGTGCCAGCAGCGAGACAGGGGCGGGTCCGAACACTGAAGCTTTCTTT
TRBJ1-1 | . | TRBV7-9 | . | CASSQGAGQNTEAFF | TGTGCCAGCAGCCAAGGGGCTGGACAGAACACTGAAGCTTTCTTT
TRBJ2-2 | TRBD1 | TRBV5-1 | . | CASSSPKDRGLGELFF | TGCGCCAGCAGCTCCCCGAAGGACAGGGGTCTCGGGGAGCTGTTTTTT
TRBJ2-7 | . | TRBV5-1 | . | CASSLGGTPTYEQYF | TGCGCCAGCAGCTTGGGAGGGACTCCTACCTACGAGCAGTACTTC
TRBJ1-4 | . | TRBV19 | . | CASSITPGGEKLFF | TGTGCCAGTAGTATAACCCCGGGGGGGGAAAAACTGTTTTTT
TRBJ1-5 | TRBD1 | TRBV5-1 | . | CASSLGTGGNQPQHF | TGCGCCAGCAGCTTGGGGACAGGGGGGAATCAGCCCCAGCATTTT
TRBJ2-3 | . | TRBV13 | . | CASSLTGRDTQYF | TGTGCCAGCAGCTTAACAGGGCGCGATACGCAGTATTTT
TRBJ2-2 | TRBD1 | TRBV19 | . | CASSWDRNTGELFF | TGTGCCAGTAGTTGGGACAGGAACACCGGGGAGCTGTTTTTT
TRBJ1-4 | . | TRBV18 | once | CASSHSHARNEKLFF | TGTGCCAGCTCCCACTCACATGCCAGGAATGAAAAACTGTTTTTT
TRBJ2-5 | TRBD2 | TRBV27 | once | CASSSRPGLASYQETQYF | TGTGCCAGCAGTTCCCGGCCGGGACTAGCGAGTTACCAAGAGACCCAGTACTTC
TRBJ2-7 | TRBD1 | TRBV4-3 | . | CASSQGTGLEQYF | TGCGCCAGCAGCCAAGGGACAGGGCTCGAGCAGTACTTC
TRBJ2-1 | TRBD2 | TRBV13 | . | CASSLALVGAGGVYEQFF | TGTGCCAGCAGCTTAGCCCTAGTGGGGGCGGGGGGTGTATATGAGCAGTTCTTC
TRBJ2-5 | . | TRBV10-3 | . | CAIGGETQYF | TGTGCCATCGGAGGAGAGACCCAGTACTTC
TRBJ2-3 | TRBD1 | TRBV5-1 | . | CASSPLTGTDTQYF | TGCGCCAGCAGCCCCTTGACAGGGACAGATACGCAGTATTTT
TRBJ2-2 | . | TRBV25-1 | . | CASSLQGAGELFF | TGTGCCAGCAGTTTACAGGGCGCCGGGGAGCTGTTTTTT
TRBJ2-7 | TRBD2 | TRBV29-1 | . | CSVETSGDYEQYF | TGCAGCGTTGAAACTAGCGGGGACTACGAGCAGTACTTC
TRBJ2-3 | TRBD2 | TRBV2 | . | CASSELLAGTDTQYF | TGTGCCAGCAGTGAACTACTAGCGGGAACAGATACGCAGTATTTT
TRBJ2-3 | . | TRBV6-1 | . | CASSEGLVPDTQYF | TGTGCCAGCAGTGAAGGGCTAGTCCCAGATACGCAGTATTTT
TRBJ2-7 | TRBD1 | TRBV4-1 | once | CASSQGDRSTYEQYF | TGCGCCAGCAGCCAAGGGGACAGGAGTACCTACGAGCAGTACTTC
TRBJ1-5 | . | TRBV27 | . | CASSFGGAGQPQHF | TGTGCCAGCAGTTTCGGGGGGGCGGGTCAGCCCCAGCATTTT
TRBJ2-2 | . | TRBV6-4 | . | CASSAARSGTGELFF | TGTGCCAGCAGTGCGGCCAGATCGGGTACCGGGGAGCTGTTTTTT
TRBJ2-2 | . | TRBV19 | . | CASSPPLANTGELFF | TGTGCCAGTAGTCCGCCCCTAGCGAACACCGGGGAGCTGTTTTTT
TRBJ2-1 | . | TRBV7-2 | . | CASSRGIVKQTSYNEQFF | TGTGCCAGCAGCCGGGGTATAGTCAAGCAAACATCCTACAATGAGCAGTTCTTC
TRBJ2-3 | . | TRBV15 | . | CATSRTRGIDTQYF | TGTGCCACCAGCAGGACCCGGGGGATAGATACGCAGTATTTT
TRBJ1-2 | TRBD1 | TRBV5-1 | . | CASSLDFGTVYGYTF | TGCGCCAGCAGCCTCGATTTTGGGACAGTATATGGCTACACCTTC
TRBJ2-7 | TRBD2 | TRBV11-2 | . | CASSRAGTSGRTRDEQYF | TGTGCCAGCAGCCGGGCCGGGACTAGCGGGAGAACGAGAGACGAGCAGTACTTC
TRBJ2-3 | TRBD2 | TRBV7-2 | once | CASSYLAGVGKDTQYF | TGTGCCAGCAGTTACTTAGCGGGGGTGGGGAAAGATACGCAGTATTTT
TRBJ2-1 | TRBD1 | TRBV29-1 | . | CSAPGQGRDEQFF | TGCAGCGCACCAGGACAGGGACGGGATGAGCAGTTCTTC
TRBJ2-5 | TRBD2 | TRBV5-4 | . | CASSSYLAGQETQYF | TGTGCCAGCAGCTCATATCTAGCGGGCCAAGAGACCCAGTACTTC
TRBJ2-7 | TRBD2 | TRBV25-1 | few | CEGTSGKQYF | TGTGAGGGGACTAGCGGAAAGCAGTACTTC
TRBJ2-7 | . | TRBV4-1 | . | CASSQVGGHIYEQYF | TGCGCCAGCAGCCAAGTTGGAGGGCATATCTACGAGCAGTACTTC
TRBJ2-1 | TRBD1 | TRBV5-1 | . | CASSFQGADYNEQFF | TGCGCCAGCAGCTTCCAGGGGGCCGACTACAATGAGCAGTTCTTC
TRBJ1-5 | TRBD1 | TRBV11-2 | . | CASSPMGTGVQPQHF | TGTGCCAGCAGCCCGATGGGGACAGGGGTCCAGCCCCAGCATTTT
TRBJ2-2 | TRBD2 | TRBV7-9 | . | CASSSYVGGRNTGELFF | TGTGCCAGCAGCTCCTACGTCGGCGGGAGGAACACCGGGGAGCTGTTTTTT
TRBJ2-3 | . | TRBV4-2 | . | CASSPASHRLVGSTDTQYF | TGTGCCAGCAGCCCCGCCTCCCACAGACTAGTTGGGAGCACAGATACGCAGTATTTT
TRBJ2-7 | . | TRBV7-9 | . | CASSFGSSGGGGEQYF | TGTGCCAGCAGCTTCGGTTCATCGGGGGGAGGGGGCGAGCAGTACTTC
TRBJ2-7 | . | TRBV20-1 | . | CSAKPPPWYF | TGCAGTGCAAAGCCCCCTCCCTGGTACTTC
TRBJ2-1 | . | TRBV30 | . | CAWSGGGHSYNEQFF | TGTGCCTGGAGTGGGGGGGGGCATTCCTACAATGAGCAGTTCTTC
TRBJ2-1 | TRBD2 | TRBV10-2 | once | CASSEKSGRYNEQFF | TGCGCCAGCAGTGAAAAAAGCGGGAGGTACAATGAGCAGTTCTTC
TRBJ2-5 | TRBD2 | TRBV5-1 | . | CASGWGPGGGAQETQYF | TGCGCCAGCGGCTGGGGGCCGGGGGGGGGTGCTCAAGAGACCCAGTACTTC
TRBJ1-1 | . | TRBV11-2 | once | CASSLVGGQGAFF | TGTGCCAGCAGCTTAGTCGGGGGGCAGGGAGCTTTCTTT
TRBJ2-1 | TRBD2 | TRBV10-2 | . | CASKERRGGRNEQFF | TGCGCCAGCAAGGAGAGGCGGGGGGGTAGAAATGAGCAGTTCTTC
TRBJ2-5 | TRBD2 | TRBV6-5 | . | CASRGLAGGHETQYF | TGTGCCAGCAGGGGACTAGCGGGAGGCCATGAGACCCAGTACTTC
TRBJ2-7 | TRBD1 | TRBV27 | . | CASSPGQVYEQYF | TGTGCCAGCAGTCCGGGACAGGTCTACGAGCAGTACTTC
TRBJ2-4 | TRBD1 | TRBV19 | . | CASSAGTGGTIQYF | TGTGCCAGTAGTGCCGGGACAGGGGGGACCATTCAGTACTTC
TRBJ2-7 | . | TRBV4-1 | . | CASSQLGGLGSEQYF | TGCGCCAGCAGCCAGCTGGGGGGGCTTGGGTCCGAGCAGTACTTC
TRBJ2-7 | . | TRBV6-5 | . | CASSSPGAYEQYF | TGTGCCAGCAGTTCCCCGGGAGCCTACGAGCAGTACTTC
TRBJ2-7 | TRBD2 | TRBV4-1 | once | CASSQETSSPYEQYF | TGCGCCAGCAGCCAAGAGACTAGCAGCCCCTACGAGCAGTACTTC
TRBJ2-3 | . | TRBV9 | . | CASSVGGSYTDTQYF | TGTGCCAGCAGCGTAGGAGGCTCTTATACAGATACGCAGTATTTT